A single sample gave rise to the 5 T cell receptor beta chains below, sequenced in a study of cytomegalovirus exposure and HLA in healthy donors. The PCR contained 60 Vbeta and 13 Jbeta primers. TCRdb's copy holds only in-frame clones and misses some; the assay was immunoSEQ multiplex PCR. Recorded for this sample: more than 100,000 clones. Sequencing input: PBMCs. Receptors were obtained from a man aged 40-55 years in good health and CMV-seronegative.

V usage is TRBV30 and J usage is TRBJ2-5; 14 nucleotides line up with TRBD2. Unmatched junction bases numbered 2, after V lost 0 bases and J lost 2 bases. Germline CDR1 is GTSNPN and CDR2 is SVGIG (reference sequence). This CDR3 spans 16 amino acids. CDR3 DNA sequence: TGTGCCTGGAGTGTACGGACTAGCGGGGGGCAAGAGACCCAGTACTTC. Its protein product is CAWSVRTSGGQETQYF.

The CDR3 reads CASRPPGLGKNTGELFF. CDR3 sequence (DNA): TGTGCCAGCAGACCTCCGGGACTAGGCAAGAACACCGGGGAGCTGTTTTTT. The V gene is TRBV27, the J gene TRBJ2-2, with 8 bases fitting TRBD2. Per germline, CDR1 MNHEY and CDR2 SMNVEV (reference sequence). J lost 1 base, V lost 6 bases, and 10 bases had no gene match. The CDR3 is 17 amino acids.

The chain links TRBV7-9 to TRBJ2-3, with 10 bases matching TRBD2. CDR1 SEHNR and CDR2 FQNEAQ come from the germline V gene (reference sequence). Germline trimming cut 0 bases from V and 12 bases from J; bases unmatched to any gene: 9. CDR3 length: 15 residues. CDR3 residues: CASSLARLAGESQYF. The CDR3 region has the DNA TGTGCCAGCAGCTTAGCTCGTCTAGCGGGGGAATCCCAGTATTTT.

This chain uses TRBV5-5 with TRBJ1-1; 10 bases are a match to TRBD1. Per germline, CDR1 SGHKS and CDR2 YYEKEE (reference sequence). Trimming cost V 4 bases and J 4 bases; bases outside gene matches: 10. The CDR3 contains 16 residues. In DNA form, the CDR3 reads TGTGCCAGCAGCGCCGACAGGGGGCGGTGGAGCACTGAAGCTTTCTTT. Protein sequence: CASSADRGRWSTEAFF.

The CDR3 reads CASTEAGAGELFF. The CDR3 region has the DNA TGTGCCAGCACGGAGGCGGGGGCCGGGGAGCTGTTTTTT. V usage is TRBV7-9 and J usage is TRBJ2-2, with TRBD2 matching over 7 bases. Unmatched junction bases numbered 5, after V lost 7 bases and J lost 6 bases. Per the germline V gene, CDR1 is SEHNR and CDR2 is FQNEAQ (reference sequence). The CDR3 sequence is 13 residues long.